These 16 T cell receptor beta chains share one sample of origin, sequenced in a study of T cell clonotyping in hematopoietic cell transplantation. Sequencing was performed with immunoSEQ multiplex PCR; in TCRdb, only in-frame clones are kept and a portion is missing. The table has more than 55,000 clones, approximately 94% seen once. The sequenced material came from peripheral blood mononuclear cells. The receptors originated from a man aged 45-65 years in good health. Some clones in this sample may be carry-over from other donors' samples.

The rearrangement joins TRBV19 to TRBJ2-3; a weak D match, TRBD1 (6 bases). V dropped 7 bases and J dropped 14 bases, with 16 bases sitting between them. Germline V lookup: CDR1 LNHDA, CDR2 SQIVND (reference sequence). The CDR3 sequence is 11 residues long. CDR3 amino acids: CASTKDRVLYF. As DNA, the CDR3 is TGTGCCAGTACCAAGGACAGAGTTCTGTATTTT.

This chain links TRBV2 with TRBJ2-3, with TRBD1 as a possible D gene (6 bases). This CDR3 has 20 residues. The V end was cut by 0 bases, the J end by 1 base, with 23 bases between. Germline V gene sequence: CDR1 SNHLY, CDR2 FYNNEI. The CDR3 loop is CASSEASTGIGIVGTDTQYF. The CDR3 coding sequence is TGTGCCAGCAGTGAAGCCTCGACAGGAATCGGTATCGTCGGCACAGATACGCAGTATTTT.

The chain uses TRBV2 and TRBJ2-3; D possibly corresponds to TRBD2 (7 bases). V lost 11 bases to trimming and J lost 2 bases, with 14 bases between them. There are 13 residues in the CDR3. Looked up from germline, CDR1 is SNHLY and CDR2 is FYNNEI. DNA for the CDR3: TGTGCCGGGGAGGGGGAATTCACAGATACGCAGTATTTT. This sequence encodes CAGEGEFTDTQYF.

V and J are TRBV6-5 and TRBJ1-1, with TRBD1 matching 8 bases. Germline CDR1 is MNHEY and CDR2 is SVGAGI. J gave up 4 bases and V 2 bases, and 0 bases lay outside the gene matches. The CDR3 spans 13 residues. CDR3 DNA: TGTGCCAGCAGTTACGGGACAGGCACTGAAGCTTTCTTT. Its translation: CASSYGTGTEAFF.

This rearrangement joins TRBV14 to TRBJ1-5, with D perhaps matching TRBD1 (6 bases). The V gene's germline CDR1 is SGHDN and CDR2 FVKESK. V lost 4 bases and J lost 4, with 11 bases in between. The CDR3 contains 14 residues. Written as DNA, the CDR3 is TGTGCCAGCAGCCGTACAGGGTTGAATCAGCCCCAGCATTTT. Protein: CASSRTGLNQPQHF.

The rearrangement joins TRBV2 to TRBJ1-5; D is unclear. This CDR3 is 14 amino acids long. V was pared by 4 bases and J by 1 base, with 8 bases between. Germline V gives CDR1 SNHLY, CDR2 FYNNEI. The CDR3 reads CASSVRQSNQPQHF. The CDR3 coding sequence is TGTGCCAGCAGTGTTAGGCAGAGCAATCAGCCCCAGCATTTT.

The rearrangement joins TRBV4-1 to TRBJ2-2; 8 bases fit TRBD1. The germline gives CDR1 MGHRA, CDR2 YSYEKL. The CDR3 consists of 15 residues. J gave up 2 bases and V 6 bases, and 5 bases lay outside the gene matches. Here the CDR3 DNA reads TGCGCCAGCAGTCGGACAGGGTTTAACACCGGGGAGCTGTTTTTT. Its translation: CASSRTGFNTGELFF.

The chain combines TRBV19 with TRBJ1-1; TRBD1 matches at 7 bases. Germline CDR1 and CDR2: LNHDA and SQIVND (reference sequence). V was pared by 7 bases and J by 5 bases, with 10 bases of the junction left unmatched. This CDR3 comprises 14 residues. The CDR3 reads CASTTPTGWTEAFF. The CDR3 nucleotides are TGTGCCAGTACTACGCCGACAGGGTGGACTGAAGCTTTCTTT.

The rearrangement uses TRBV9 and TRBJ1-3; D uncertain. Between the trimmed V and J ends, which lost 0 bases and 2 bases, there was a span of 12 bases. Germline CDR1 is SGDLS and CDR2 is YYNGEE. The CDR3 runs to 16 residues. CDR3 nucleotide sequence: TGTGCCAGCAGCGTAGCCGTAAACAGCGCTGGAAACACCATATATTTT. This gives the protein CASSVAVNSAGNTIYF.

V gene TRBV19 combines with J gene TRBJ2-2; 9 bases agree with TRBD1. Losses at the gene ends were 6 bases for V and 3 bases for J; bases not matched to a gene: 20. Germline values: CDR1 LNHDA, CDR2 SQIVND (reference sequence). The CDR3 has 20 amino acids. The DNA for the CDR3 is TGTGCCAGTAGATTCAAGGGCAAACAGGGGGCGGCTCGTTACACCGGGGAGCTGTTTTTT. This encodes CASRFKGKQGAARYTGELFF. The full variable domain, completed using reference TRBV19 and TRBJ2-2, is DGGITQSPKYLFRKEGQNVTLSCEQNLNHDAMYWYRQDPGQGLRLIYYSQIVNDFQKGDIAEGYSVSREKKESFPLTVTSAQKNPTAFYLCASRFKGKQGAARYTGELFFGEGSRLTVL.

The chain recombines TRBV30 with TRBJ2-3; TRBD2 agrees at 10 bases. CDR1 and CDR2 (germline): GTSNPN, SVGIG (reference sequence). The CDR3 consists of 18 residues. With 0 bases clipped from V and 5 bases from J, the junction kept 14 bases outside the gene matches. The CDR3 bases are TGTGCCTGGAGTGTTTTACCGTCAGCGGGAGGGAGGGGAGATACGCAGTATTTT. It specifies CAWSVLPSAGGRGDTQYF.

V and J are TRBV19 and TRBJ1-2, with a tentative D call TRBD1 (6 bases). CDR3 size: 13 residues. CDR1 and CDR2 from the germline V gene are LNHDA and SQIVND (reference sequence). Trimming stripped 6 bases from V and 2 bases from J, with 10 bases between. The CDR3 bases are TGTGCCAGTAGGGAGCAGGGGAACTATGGCTACACCTTC. The encoded protein is CASREQGNYGYTF.

This clone was seen only once. This chain links TRBV7-9 with TRBJ2-7; D is possibly TRBD1 or TRBD2 (6 bases each). The germline V gene has CDR1 SEHNR and CDR2 FQNEAQ (reference sequence). Trimming cost V 1 base and J 1 base, with 11 bases left between them. CDR3 length: 15 residues. This chain's CDR3 is CASSLEGGASYEQYF. The CDR3 DNA reads as TGTGCCAGCAGCTTAGAGGGGGGCGCATCCTACGAGCAGTACTTC.

This sequence joins TRBV9 and TRBJ1-2; TRBD1 matches at 11 bases. V lost 9 bases to trimming and J lost 3 bases; unmatched junction nucleotides: 7. The CDR3 has 14 amino acids. Germline CDR1 and CDR2: SGDLS and YYNGEE. The CDR3 DNA is TGTGCCACTACCCCGGGACAGGGGGACTATGGCTACACCTTC. Protein product: CATTPGQGDYGYTF.

This chain links TRBV6-1 with TRBJ1-3; 8 nucleotides match TRBD1. The CDR3 has 15 residues. The ends lost 1 base at V and 4 bases at J; junction bases unmatched: 3. Looked up from germline, CDR1 is MNHNS and CDR2 is SASEGT. CDR3 sequence: CASSEGTGTGNTIYF. The DNA for the CDR3 is TGTGCCAGCAGTGAAGGGACAGGGACAGGAAACACCATATATTTT.

The chain joins TRBV7-9 to TRBJ1-1; D is perhaps TRBD1 (5 bases). V shed 1 base and J shed 5 bases, with 5 bases lying between them. Germline V gene lookup returns CDR1 SEHNR and CDR2 FQNEAQ (reference sequence). The CDR3 is made up of 12 amino acids. For the CDR3, the DNA is TGTGCCAGCAGCTTAGGGACAACTGAAGCTTTCTTT. It is translated as CASSLGTTEAFF.